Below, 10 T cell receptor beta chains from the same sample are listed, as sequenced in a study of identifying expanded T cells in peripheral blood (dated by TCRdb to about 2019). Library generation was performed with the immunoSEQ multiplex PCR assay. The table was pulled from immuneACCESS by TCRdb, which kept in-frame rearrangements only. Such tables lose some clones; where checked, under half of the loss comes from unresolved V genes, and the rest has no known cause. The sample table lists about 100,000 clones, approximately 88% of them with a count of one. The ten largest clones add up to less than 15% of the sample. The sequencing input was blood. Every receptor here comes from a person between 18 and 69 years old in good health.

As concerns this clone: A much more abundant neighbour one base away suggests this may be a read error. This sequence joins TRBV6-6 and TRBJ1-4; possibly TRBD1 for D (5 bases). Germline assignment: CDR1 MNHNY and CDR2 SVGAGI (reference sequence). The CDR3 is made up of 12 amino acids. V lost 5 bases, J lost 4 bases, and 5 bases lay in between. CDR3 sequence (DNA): TGTGCCAGCAGTGGGGGTAATGAAAAACTGTTTTTT. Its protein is CASSGGNEKLFF.

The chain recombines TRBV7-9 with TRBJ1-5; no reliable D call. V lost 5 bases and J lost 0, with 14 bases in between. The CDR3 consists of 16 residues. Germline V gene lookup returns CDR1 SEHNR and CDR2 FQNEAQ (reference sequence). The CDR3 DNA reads TGTGCCAGCAGCCCGGACGGTTCATATAGCAATCAGCCCCAGCATTTT. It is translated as CASSPDGSYSNQPQHF.

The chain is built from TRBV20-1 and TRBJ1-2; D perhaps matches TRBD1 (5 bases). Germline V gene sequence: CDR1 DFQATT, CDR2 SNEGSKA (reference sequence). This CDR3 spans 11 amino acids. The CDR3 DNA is TGCAGCCCCCCCGAGGGGCCTTTATACACCTTC. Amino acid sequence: CSPPEGPLYTF.

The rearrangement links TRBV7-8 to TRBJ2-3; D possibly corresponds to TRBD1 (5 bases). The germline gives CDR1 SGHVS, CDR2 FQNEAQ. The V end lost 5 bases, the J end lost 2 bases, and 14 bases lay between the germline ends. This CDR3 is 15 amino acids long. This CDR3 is CASSRSMGHTDTQYF. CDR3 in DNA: TGTGCCAGCAGCCGTTCCATGGGGCACACAGATACGCAGTATTTT.

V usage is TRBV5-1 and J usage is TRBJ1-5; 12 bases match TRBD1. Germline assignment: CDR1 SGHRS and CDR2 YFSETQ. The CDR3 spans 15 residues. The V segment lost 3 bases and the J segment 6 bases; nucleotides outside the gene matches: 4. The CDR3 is CASSSGTGGGQPQHF. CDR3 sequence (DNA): TGCGCCAGCAGCTCCGGGACAGGGGGCGGTCAGCCCCAGCATTTT.

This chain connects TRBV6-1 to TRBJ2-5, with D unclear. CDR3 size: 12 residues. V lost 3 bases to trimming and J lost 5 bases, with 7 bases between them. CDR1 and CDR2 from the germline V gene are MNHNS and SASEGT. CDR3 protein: CASSDSLETQYF. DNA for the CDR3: TGTGCCAGCAGTGATTCACTGGAGACCCAGTACTTC.

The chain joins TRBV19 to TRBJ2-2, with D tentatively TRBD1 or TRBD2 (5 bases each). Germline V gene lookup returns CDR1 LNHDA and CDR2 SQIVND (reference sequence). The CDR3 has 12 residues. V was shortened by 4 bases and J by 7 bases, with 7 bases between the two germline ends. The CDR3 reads CASSRGYGELFF. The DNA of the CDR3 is TGTGCCAGTAGTAGGGGGTACGGGGAGCTGTTTTTT.

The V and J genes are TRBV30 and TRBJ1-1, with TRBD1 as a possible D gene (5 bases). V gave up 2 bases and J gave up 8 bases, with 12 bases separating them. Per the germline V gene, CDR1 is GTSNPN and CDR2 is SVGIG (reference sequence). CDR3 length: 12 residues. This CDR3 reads CAWSWVRGEAFF. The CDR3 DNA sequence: TGTGCCTGGAGTTGGGTGCGGGGGGAAGCTTTCTTT. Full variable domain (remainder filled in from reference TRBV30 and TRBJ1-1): SQTIHQWPATLVQPVGSPLSLECTVEGTSNPNLYWYRQAAGRGLQLLFYSVGIGQISSEVPQNLSASRPQDRQFILSSKKLLLSDSGFYLCAWSWVRGEAFFGQGTRLTVV.

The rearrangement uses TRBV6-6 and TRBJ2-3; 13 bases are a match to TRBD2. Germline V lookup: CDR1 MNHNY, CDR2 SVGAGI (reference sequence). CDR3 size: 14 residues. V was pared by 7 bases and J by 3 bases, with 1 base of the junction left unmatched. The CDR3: CASKLAGGTDTQYF. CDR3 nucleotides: TGTGCCAGCAAACTAGCGGGGGGGACAGATACGCAGTATTTT.

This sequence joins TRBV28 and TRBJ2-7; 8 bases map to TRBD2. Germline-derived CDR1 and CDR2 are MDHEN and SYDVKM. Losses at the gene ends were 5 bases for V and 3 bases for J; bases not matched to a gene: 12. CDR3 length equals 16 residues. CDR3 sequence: CASSPLAGPFLYEQYF. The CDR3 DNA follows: TGTGCCAGCAGTCCGTTAGCGGGACCATTCCTCTACGAGCAGTACTTC.